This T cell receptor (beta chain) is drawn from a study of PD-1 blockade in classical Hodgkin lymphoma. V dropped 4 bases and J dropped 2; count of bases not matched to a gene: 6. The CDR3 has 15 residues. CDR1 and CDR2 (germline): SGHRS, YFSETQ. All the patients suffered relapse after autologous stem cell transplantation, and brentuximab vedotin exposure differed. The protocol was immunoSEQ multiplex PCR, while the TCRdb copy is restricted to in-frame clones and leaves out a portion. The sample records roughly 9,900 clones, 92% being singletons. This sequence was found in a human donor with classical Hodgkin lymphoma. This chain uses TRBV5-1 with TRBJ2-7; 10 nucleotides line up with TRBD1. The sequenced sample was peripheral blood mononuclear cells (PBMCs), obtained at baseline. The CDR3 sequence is CASSNRDRGPYEQYF. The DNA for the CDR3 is TGCGCCAGCAGCAACCGGGACAGGGGACCCTACGAGCAGTACTTC.